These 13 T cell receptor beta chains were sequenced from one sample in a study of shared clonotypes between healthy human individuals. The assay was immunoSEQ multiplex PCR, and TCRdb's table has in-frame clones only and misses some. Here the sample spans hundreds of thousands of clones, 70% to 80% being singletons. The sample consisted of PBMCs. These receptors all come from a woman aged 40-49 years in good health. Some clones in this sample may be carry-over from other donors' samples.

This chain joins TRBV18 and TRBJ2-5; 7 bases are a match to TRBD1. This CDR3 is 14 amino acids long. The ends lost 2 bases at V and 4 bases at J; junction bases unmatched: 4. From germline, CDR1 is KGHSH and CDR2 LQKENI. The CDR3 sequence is CASSPSRDRETQYF. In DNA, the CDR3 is TGTGCCAGCTCACCATCCCGGGACAGAGAGACCCAGTACTTC.

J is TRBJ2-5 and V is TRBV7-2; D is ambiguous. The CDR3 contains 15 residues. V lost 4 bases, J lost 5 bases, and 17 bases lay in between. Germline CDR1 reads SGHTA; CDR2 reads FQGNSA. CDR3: CASSSVQVSPETQYF. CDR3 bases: TGTGCCAGCAGCTCCGTCCAGGTGTCACCGGAGACCCAGTACTTC. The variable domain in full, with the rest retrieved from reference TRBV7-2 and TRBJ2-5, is GAGVSQSPSNKVTEKGKDVELRCDPISGHTALYWYRQSLGQGLEFLIYFQGNSAPDKSGLPSDRFSAERTGGSVSTLTIQRTQQEDSAVYLCASSSVQVSPETQYFGPGTRLLVL.

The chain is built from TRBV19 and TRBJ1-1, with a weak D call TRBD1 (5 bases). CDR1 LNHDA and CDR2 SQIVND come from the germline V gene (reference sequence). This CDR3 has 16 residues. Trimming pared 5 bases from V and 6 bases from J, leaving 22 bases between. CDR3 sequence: CASSALGGVEDPEAFF. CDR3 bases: TGTGCCAGTAGTGCCCTCGGAGGGGTGGAGGATCCTGAAGCTTTCTTT.

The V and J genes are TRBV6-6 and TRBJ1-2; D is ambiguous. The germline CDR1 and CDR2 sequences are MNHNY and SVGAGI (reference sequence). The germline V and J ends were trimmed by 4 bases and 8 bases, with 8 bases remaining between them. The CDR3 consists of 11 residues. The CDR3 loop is CASSSPAGYTF. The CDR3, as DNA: TGTGCCAGCAGTTCGCCAGCGGGCTACACCTTC.

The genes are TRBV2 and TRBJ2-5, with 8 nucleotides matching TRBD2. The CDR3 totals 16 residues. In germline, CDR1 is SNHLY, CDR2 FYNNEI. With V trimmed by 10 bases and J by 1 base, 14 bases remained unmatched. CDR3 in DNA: TGTGCCACCGCCCTTAGCGGGAACCCCCCCCAAGAGACCCAGTACTTC. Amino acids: CATALSGNPPQETQYF.

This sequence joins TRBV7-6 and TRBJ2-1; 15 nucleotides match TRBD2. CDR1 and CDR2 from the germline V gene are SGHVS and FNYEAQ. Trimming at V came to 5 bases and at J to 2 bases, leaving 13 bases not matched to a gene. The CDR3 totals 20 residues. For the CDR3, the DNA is TGTGCCAGCAGCCTTGGGACTAGCGGGAGGCCAAGGAGTCCCTACAATGAGCAGTTCTTC. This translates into CASSLGTSGRPRSPYNEQFF.

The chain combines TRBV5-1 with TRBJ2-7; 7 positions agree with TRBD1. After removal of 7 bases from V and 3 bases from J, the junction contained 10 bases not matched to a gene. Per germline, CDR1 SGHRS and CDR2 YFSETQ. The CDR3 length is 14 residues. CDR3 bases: TGCGCCAGCTGTCCGGGACAGACAGACTACGAGCAGTACTTC. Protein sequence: CASCPGQTDYEQYF.

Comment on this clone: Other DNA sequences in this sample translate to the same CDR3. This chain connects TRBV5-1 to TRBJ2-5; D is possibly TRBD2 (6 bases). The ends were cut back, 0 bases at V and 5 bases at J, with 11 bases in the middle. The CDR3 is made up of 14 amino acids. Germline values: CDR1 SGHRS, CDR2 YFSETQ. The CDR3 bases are TGCGCCAGCAGCTTGGCCACGGGGGTGGAGACCCAGTACTTC. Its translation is CASSLATGVETQYF.

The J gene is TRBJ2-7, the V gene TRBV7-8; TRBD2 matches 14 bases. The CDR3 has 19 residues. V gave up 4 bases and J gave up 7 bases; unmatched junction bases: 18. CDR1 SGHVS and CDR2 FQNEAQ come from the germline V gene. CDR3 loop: CASSSSRPGLAGEKREQYF. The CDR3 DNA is TGTGCCAGCAGCTCCTCCCGTCCGGGACTAGCGGGAGAAAAGCGGGAGCAGTACTTC.

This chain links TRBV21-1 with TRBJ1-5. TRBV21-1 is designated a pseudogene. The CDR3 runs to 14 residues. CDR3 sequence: CASSKNGGRQPQHF. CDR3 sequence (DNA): TGTGCCAGCAGCAAAAACGGGGGGAGACAGCCCCAGCATTTT.

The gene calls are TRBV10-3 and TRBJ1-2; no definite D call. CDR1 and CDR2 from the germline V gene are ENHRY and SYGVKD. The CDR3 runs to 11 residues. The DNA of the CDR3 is TGTGCTTATCACGGGTACTATGGCTACACCTTC. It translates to CAYHGYYGYTF.

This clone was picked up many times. The CDR3 protein is CASSRDRAKNIQYF. The DNA of the CDR3 is TGTGCCAGCTCCCGTGACAGGGCGAAAAACATTCAGTACTTC. V usage is TRBV2 and J usage is TRBJ2-4; TRBD1 matches at 7 bases. Germline CDR1 is SNHLY and CDR2 is FYNNEI. The V gene end was trimmed by 8 bases and the J gene end by 4 bases; junction bases not matched to a gene: 8. The CDR3 consists of 14 residues.

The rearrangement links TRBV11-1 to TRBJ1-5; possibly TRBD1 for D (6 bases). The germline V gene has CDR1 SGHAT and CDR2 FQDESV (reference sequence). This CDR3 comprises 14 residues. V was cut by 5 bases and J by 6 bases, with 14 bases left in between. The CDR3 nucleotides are TGTGCCAGCAGCCCTAATGGGGGCGGTCAGCCCCAGCATTTT. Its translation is CASSPNGGGQPQHF.